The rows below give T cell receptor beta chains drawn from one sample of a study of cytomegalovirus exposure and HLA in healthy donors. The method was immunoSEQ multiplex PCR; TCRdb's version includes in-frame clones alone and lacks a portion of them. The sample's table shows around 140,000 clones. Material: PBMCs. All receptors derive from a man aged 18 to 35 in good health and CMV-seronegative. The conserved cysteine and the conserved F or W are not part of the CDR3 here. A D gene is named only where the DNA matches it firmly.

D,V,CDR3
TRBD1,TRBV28,ASSGRQGPYEQY
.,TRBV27,ASSLSRVMMNTEAF
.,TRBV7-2,ASSPTPFANTGELF
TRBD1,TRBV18,ASSPNRGKNTDTQY
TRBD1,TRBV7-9,ASSTDRGPWGYT
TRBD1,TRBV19,ASSWTGNGNQPQH
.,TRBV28,ASSLWDSEGYEQY
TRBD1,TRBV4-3,ASSLAPTGANTEAF
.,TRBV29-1,SAFTGYGTQY
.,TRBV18,ASSPKQGGEAF
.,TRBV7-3,ASSRGSSGNTIY
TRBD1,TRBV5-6,ASSSTGGRDYSNQPQH
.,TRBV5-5,ASSGVQAYNSPLH
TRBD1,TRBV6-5,ASSYSGTGDYEQY
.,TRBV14,ASSQFLNTGELF
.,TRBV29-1,SVLSESYNEQF
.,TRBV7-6,ASSSAGAGHMIGYT
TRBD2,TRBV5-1,ASSPGLAGGPYEQY
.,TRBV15,ATSQGFLYEQY
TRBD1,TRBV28,ASTPTGDSYEQY
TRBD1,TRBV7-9,ASSYRTGSEKLF
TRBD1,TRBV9,ASSVSGTGVDQPQH
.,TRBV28,ASSYRIGQRGAF
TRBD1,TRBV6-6,ASSQQGHDNQPQH
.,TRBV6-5,ASSYSRDTGELF
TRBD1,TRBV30,AWRGSGQGNSYEQY
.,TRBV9,ASSAQGGYEQY
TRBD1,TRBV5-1,ASSLGQGDEKLF
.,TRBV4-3,ASSQEPGLGLSLH
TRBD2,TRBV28,ASGRLAGGSTDTQY
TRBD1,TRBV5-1,ASSQIQGAEQY
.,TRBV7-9,ASSPVRTRVGA
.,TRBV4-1,TSSQDTGQLYEQY
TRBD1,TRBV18,ASSPGGDRANEKLF
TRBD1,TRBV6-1,ASSPTTGVTGELF
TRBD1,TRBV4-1,ASSPGQGVVTEAF
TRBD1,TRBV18,ASSPETGGTETQY
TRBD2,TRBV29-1,SVDGGASGRYNEQF
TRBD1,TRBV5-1,ASSLEPRDRGYEQY
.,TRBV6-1,ASSDREEGEQF
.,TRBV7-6,ASSRMGGGAGGELF
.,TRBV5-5,ASSFGSNEQY
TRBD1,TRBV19,ASSLGQIPDTQY
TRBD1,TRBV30,ALHRGMPISGNTIY
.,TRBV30,AWIYPEMNTEAF
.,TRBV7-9,ASSSWSREEQY
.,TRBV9,ASSVDRPEAGNTIY
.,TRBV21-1,ASSPTGTANEKLF
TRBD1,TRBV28,ASRMLDRGLYGYT
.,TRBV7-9,ASSPGSNQPQH
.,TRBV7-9,ASLTQTDTQY